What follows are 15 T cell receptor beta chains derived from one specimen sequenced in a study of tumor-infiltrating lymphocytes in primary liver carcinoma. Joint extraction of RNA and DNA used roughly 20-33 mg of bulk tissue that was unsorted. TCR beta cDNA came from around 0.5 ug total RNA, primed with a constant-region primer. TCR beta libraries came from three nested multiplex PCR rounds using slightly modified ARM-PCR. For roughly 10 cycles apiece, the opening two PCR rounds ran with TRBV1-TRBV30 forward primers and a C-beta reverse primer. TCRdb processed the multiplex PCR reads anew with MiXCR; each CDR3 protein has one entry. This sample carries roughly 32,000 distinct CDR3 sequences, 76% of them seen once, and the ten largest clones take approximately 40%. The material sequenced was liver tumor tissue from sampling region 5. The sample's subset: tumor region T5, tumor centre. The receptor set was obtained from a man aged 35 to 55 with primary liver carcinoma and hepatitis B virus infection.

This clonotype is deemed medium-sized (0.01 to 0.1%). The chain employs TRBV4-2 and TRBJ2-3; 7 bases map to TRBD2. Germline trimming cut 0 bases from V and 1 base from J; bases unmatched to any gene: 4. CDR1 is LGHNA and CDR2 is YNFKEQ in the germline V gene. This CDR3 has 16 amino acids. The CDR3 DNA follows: TGTGCCAGCAGCCAAGAACTAGCGCCACGCACAGATACGCAGTATTTT. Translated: CASSQELAPRTDTQYF.

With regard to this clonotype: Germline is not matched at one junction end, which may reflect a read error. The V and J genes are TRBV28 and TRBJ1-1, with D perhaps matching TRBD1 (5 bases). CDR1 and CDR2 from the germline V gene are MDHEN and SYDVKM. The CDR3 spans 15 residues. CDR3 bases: TGTGCCAGCAGATTGAGACAGCTTATGAACACTGAAGCCTTCTTT. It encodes CASRLRQLMNTEAFF.

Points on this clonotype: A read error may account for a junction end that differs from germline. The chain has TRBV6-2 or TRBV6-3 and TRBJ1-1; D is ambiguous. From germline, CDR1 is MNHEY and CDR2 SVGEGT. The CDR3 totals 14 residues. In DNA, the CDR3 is TGTGCCAGCGGTCACCCAGAGCTGAACACTGGAGCTTTCTTT. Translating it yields CASGHPELNTGAFF.

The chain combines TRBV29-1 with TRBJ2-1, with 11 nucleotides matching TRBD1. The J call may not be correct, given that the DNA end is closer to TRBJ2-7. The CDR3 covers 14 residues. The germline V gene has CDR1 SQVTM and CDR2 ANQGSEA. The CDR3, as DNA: TGCAGCGGATTGCCGGGACAGGGGGTGGATGGGCAGTACTTC. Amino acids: CSGLPGQGVDGQYF.

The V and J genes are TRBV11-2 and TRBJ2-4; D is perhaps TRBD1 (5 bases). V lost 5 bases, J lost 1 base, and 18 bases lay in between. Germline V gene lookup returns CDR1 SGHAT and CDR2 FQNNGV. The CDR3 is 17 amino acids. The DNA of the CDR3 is TGTGCCAGCAGCCCAACTGGGGCTTCCGTGGCCAAAAACATTCAGTACTTC. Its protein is CASSPTGASVAKNIQYF.

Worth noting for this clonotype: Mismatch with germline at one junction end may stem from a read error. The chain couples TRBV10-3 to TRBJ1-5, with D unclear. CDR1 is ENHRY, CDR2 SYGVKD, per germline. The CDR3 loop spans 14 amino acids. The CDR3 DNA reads TGTGTCATCTGTGAGTATAAGGGCGGTCAGCCCCAGCATTTT. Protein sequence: CVICEYKGGQPQHF.

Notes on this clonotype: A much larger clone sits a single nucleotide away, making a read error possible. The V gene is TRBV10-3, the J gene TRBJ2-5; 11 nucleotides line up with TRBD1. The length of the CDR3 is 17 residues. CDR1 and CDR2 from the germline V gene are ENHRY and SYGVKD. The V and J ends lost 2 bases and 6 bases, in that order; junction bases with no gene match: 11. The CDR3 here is CAISEPKGQGGTKTQYF. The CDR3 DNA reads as TGTGCCATCAGTGAGCCGAAGGGACAGGGGGGGACGAAGACCCAGTACTTC.

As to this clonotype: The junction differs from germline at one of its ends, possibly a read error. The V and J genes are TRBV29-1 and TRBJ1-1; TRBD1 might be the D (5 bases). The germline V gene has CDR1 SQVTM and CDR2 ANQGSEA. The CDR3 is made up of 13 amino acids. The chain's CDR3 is CSFRVTMNTEASF. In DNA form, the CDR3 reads TGCAGTTTCAGGGTTACGATGAACACTGAAGCTTCCTTT. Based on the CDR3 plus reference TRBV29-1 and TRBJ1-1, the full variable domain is SAVISQKPSRDICQRGTSLTIQCQVDSQVTMMFWYRQQPGQSLTLIATANQGSEATYESGFVIDKFPISRPNLTFSTLTVSNMSPEDSSIYLCSFRVTMNTEASFGQGTRLTVV.

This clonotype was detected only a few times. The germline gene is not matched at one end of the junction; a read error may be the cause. The CDR3 coding sequence is TGTGCCACCAGGGATAGGCGGTCCCGGACTGAAACTTTCTTT. It is translated as CATRDRRSRTETFF. The J gene is TRBJ1-1, the V gene TRBV24-1; D is unresolved. Germline CDR1 and CDR2: KGHDR and SFDVKD. The CDR3 is made up of 14 amino acids.

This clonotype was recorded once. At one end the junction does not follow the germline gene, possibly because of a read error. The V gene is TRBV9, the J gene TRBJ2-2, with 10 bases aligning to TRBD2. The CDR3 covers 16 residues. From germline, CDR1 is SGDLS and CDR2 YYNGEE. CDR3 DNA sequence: TGTGCCGGCAGCGTAACAATAGCGGGAGGTACCAGGGAGCTGTTTTTT. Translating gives CAGSVTIAGGTRELFF.

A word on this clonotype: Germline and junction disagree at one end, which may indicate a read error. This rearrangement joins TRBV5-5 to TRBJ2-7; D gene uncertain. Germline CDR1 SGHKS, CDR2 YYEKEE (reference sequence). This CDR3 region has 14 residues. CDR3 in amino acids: CASSMEQFFYDQYF. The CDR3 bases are TGTGCCAGCAGCATGGAACAGTTCTTTTACGATCAGTACTTC.

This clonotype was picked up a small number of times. DNA of the CDR3: TGTGCCAGTAGCCTAGGAACTAACTATGGCTACACCTTC. This translates into CASSLGTNYGYTF. The chain uses TRBV11-2 and TRBJ1-2; D is uncertain. This CDR3 is 13 amino acids long. The ends were cut back, 9 bases at V and 0 bases at J, with 11 bases in the middle. Germline loops: CDR1 SGHAT, CDR2 FQNNGV.

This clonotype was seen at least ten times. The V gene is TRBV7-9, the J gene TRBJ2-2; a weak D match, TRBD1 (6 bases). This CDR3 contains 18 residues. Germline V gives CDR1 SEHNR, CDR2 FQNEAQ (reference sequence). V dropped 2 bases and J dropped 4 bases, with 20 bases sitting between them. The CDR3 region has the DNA TGTGCCAGCAGCTTACCCCAGGGAACAGGGCCGAGCACCGGGGAGCTGTTTTTT. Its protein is CASSLPQGTGPSTGELFF.

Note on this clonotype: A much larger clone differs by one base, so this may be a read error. In DNA form, the CDR3 reads TGTGCCAGCAGCTTTGGGAGAAGCACAGATACGCAGTATTTT. This encodes CASSFGRSTDTQYF. The chain joins TRBV11-2 to TRBJ2-3, with D possibly matching TRBD2 (5 bases). V lost 3 bases and J 0 bases, leaving 7 bases between the germline ends. Germline CDR1 reads SGHAT; CDR2 reads FQNNGV. CDR3 length: 14 amino acids.

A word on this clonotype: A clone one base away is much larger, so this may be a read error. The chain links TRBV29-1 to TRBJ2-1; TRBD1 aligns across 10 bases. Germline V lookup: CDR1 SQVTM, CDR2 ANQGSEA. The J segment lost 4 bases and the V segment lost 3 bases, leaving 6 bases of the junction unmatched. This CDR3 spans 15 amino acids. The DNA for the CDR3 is TGCAGCGTTGAGGGCCGGGACAGGGGTTACAATGAGCAGTTCTTC. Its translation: CSVEGRDRGYNEQFF.